The present T cell receptor beta chain was sequenced within a study of shared clonotypes between healthy human individuals. A deep-level run was used for the assay. Genomic DNA (from each subset) was split evenly across several immunoSEQ plates. Generated by immunoSEQ multiplex PCR, the TCRdb table keeps only in-frame clones and is missing some. The top ten clones hold approximately 0.56% of a sample with roughly 1,000,000 clones, about 80% of them seen once. Findings of the study overall: Sampling involved blood alone; tissue repertoires likely differ.

In regard to this clone: Its antigen is unidentified.

V shed 6 bases, J shed 4 bases, and the junction held 11 bases outside the gene matches. This CDR3 is 15 amino acids long. CDR1 is ENHRY and CDR2 is SYGVKD in the germline V gene. Partitioning of CD4+ cells yielded a CD45RA+ naive subset and a CD45RA-negative memory subset. This clonotype was obtained from a young man in good health. Some clones in this sample may be carry-over from other donors' samples. Sequencing input: memory CD4+ T cells from PBMCs. Subset described: CD45RA-negative fraction. J is TRBJ2-5 and V is TRBV10-3, with 7 bases aligning to TRBD2. This chain's CDR3 is CAISSGTPGGETQYF. The CDR3 nucleotides read TGTGCCATCAGCTCCGGGACCCCGGGAGGAGAGACCCAGTACTTC.